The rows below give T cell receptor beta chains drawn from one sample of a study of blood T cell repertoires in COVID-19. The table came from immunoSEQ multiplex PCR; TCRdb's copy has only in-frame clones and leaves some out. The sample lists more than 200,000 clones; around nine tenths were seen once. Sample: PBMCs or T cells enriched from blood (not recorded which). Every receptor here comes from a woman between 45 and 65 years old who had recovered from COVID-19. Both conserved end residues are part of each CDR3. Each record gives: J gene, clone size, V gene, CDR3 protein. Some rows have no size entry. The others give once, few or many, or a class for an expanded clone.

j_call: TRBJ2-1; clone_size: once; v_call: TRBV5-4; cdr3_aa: CASSLGGGTDYNEQFF
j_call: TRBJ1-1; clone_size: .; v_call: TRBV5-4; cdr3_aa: CASSLVELTGNAFF
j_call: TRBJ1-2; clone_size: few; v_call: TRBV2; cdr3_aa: CASSVRQGESGYTF
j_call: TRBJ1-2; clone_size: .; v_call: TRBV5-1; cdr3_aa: CASSLGPSGYTF
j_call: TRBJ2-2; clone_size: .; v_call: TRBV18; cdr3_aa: CASSPDSANTGELFF
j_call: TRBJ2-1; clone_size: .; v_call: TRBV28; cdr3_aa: CASSLSELRTSGRARPYNEQFF
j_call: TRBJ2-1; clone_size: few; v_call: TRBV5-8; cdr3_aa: CATPSRSYNEQFF
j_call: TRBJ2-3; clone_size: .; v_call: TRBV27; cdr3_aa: CASSYPGQITDTQYF
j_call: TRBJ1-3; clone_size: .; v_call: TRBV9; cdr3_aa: CASSFTGSSGNTIYF
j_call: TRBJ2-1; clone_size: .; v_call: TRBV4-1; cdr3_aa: CACFRQGEQFF
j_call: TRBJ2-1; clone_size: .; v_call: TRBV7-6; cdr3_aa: CASSPALGQVGLGYVQFF
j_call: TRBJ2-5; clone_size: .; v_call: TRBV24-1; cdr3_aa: CATSESGTGVQETQYF
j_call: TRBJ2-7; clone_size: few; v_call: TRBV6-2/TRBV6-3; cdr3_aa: CASSTPGLAVLIVPYEQYF
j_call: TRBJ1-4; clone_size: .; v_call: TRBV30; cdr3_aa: CAWTTGRSTTNEKLFF
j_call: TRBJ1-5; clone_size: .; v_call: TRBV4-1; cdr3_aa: CASRDRQGTNQPQHF
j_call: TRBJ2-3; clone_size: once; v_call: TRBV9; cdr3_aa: CASSVVGLAESTDTQYF
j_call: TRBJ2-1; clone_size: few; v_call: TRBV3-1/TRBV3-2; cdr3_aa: CASSQGTSRNEQFF
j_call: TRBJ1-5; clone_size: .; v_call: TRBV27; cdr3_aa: CASSLSRTAHQPQHF
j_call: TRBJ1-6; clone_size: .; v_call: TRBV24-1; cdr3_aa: CATSDFRTSLPLHF
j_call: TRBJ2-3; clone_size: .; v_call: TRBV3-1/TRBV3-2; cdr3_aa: CASSPPEAAHTQYF
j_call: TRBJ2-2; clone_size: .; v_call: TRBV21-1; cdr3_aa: CASSIAEGGGKRVGELFF
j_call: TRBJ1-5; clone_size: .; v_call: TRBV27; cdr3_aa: CASKTIPGDQPQHF
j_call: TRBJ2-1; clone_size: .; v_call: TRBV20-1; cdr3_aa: CSASLRTEINEQFF
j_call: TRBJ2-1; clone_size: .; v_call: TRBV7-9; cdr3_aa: CASSRAAGAGSYNEQFF
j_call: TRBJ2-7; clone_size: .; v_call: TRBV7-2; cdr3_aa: CASSLAWTSSYEQYF
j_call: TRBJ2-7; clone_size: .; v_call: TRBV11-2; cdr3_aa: CASSSPSGYEQYF
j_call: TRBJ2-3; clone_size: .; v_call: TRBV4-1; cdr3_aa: CASSLPGPQGYTDTQYF
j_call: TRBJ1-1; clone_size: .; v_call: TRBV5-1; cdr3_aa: CASSLDRGWTEAFF
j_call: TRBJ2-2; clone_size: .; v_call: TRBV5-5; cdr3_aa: CASSRVLLSTGELFF
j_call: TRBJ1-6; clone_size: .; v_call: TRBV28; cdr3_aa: CASSDVWGQGGSPLHF
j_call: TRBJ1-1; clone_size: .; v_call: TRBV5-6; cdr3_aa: CASSPDGGARNTEAFF
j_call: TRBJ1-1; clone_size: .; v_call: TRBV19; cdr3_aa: CASAQGGGTEAFF
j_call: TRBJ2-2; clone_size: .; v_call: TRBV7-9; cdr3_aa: CASSLAGGNTGELFF
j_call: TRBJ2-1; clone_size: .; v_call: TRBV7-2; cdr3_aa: CASTLLAGGSNEQFF
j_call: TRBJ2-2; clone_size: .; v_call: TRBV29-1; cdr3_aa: CSVEKAVAGPGELFF
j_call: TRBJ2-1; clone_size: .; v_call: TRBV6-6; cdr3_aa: CASSYRGQVNEQFF
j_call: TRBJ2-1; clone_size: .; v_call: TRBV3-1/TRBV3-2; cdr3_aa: CASSQGLSRNEQFF
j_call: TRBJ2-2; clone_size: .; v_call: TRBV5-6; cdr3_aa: CASSLLAGELGGELFF
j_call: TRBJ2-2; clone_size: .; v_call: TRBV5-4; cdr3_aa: CASSHGRDTGELFF
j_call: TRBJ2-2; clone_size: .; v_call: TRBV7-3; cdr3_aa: CASSLTGGRNTGELFF
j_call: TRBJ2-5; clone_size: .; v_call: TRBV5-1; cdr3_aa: CASSLLTSGQETQYF
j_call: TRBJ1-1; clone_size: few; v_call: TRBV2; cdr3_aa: CASSGQGRNTEAFF
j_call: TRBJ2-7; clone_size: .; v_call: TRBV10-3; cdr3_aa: CATAGQAAYEQYF
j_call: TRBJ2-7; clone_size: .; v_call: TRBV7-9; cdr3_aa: CASSSITGGETYEQYF
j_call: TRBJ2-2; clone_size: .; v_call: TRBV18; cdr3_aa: CASSPTGDPTGELFF
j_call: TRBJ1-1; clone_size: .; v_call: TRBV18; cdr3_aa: CASSSTGVNTEAFF
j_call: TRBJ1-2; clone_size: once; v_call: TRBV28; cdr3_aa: CASSPPGLPYGYTF
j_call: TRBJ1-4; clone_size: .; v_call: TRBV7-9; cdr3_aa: CASSLRGTGDEKLFF
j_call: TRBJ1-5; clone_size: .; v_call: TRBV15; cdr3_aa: CATSNHRAPNQPQHF